The 30 T cell receptor beta chains presented below share a single source sample, sequenced in a study of Graves' ophthalmopathy and Graves' hyperthyroidism. Transcripts of RNA were the source for amplifying TCR beta CDR3 regions. RT-PCR with HTBI primers came first, then second-round multiplex PCR. TCRdb reprocessed the multiplex PCR reads with MiXCR, giving one entry per CDR3 protein. The sample has 900,000 to 1,200,000 distinct CDR3 sequences, less than 45% seen once; the top ten hold 11%. What was sequenced was peripheral blood or thyroid tissue (not recorded which). Receptor source: an adult man with Graves' hyperthyroidism.

This clonotype was recorded a few times. This rearrangement joins TRBV4-3 to TRBJ1-1; D remains unclear. Deletions cut 1 base from V and 6 bases from J, with 9 bases between. Germline lookup yields CDR1 LGHNA and CDR2 YSLEER. The CDR3 runs 13 residues. CDR3: CASSQAQESEAFF. Written as DNA, the CDR3 is TGCGCCAGCAGCCAAGCCCAGGAATCTGAAGCTTTCTTT.

V usage is TRBV2 and J usage is TRBJ2-5; D perhaps matches TRBD1 (5 bases). CDR1 and CDR2 from the germline V gene are SNHLY and FYNNEI. The V gene lost 11 bases and the J gene lost 4 bases, with 14 bases spanning the gap. The CDR3 has 12 residues. The CDR3 DNA sequence: TGTGCCTGGAGTCAGGGTCCAGAGACCCAGTACTTC. This sequence encodes CAWSQGPETQYF.

The V gene is TRBV7-8, the J gene TRBJ2-7; 13 positions match TRBD2. CDR3 length equals 17 residues. V gave up 7 bases and J gave up 3 bases; unmatched junction bases: 12. Germline-derived CDR1 and CDR2 are SGHVS and FQNEAQ. The CDR3 nucleotides read TGTGCCAGCACCGGACTAGCGGGAGTCTCAGTCCGCTACGAGCAGTACTTC. Translation: CASTGLAGVSVRYEQYF.

This clonotype was found many times. The rearrangement uses TRBV6-6 and TRBJ2-5; the D gene could be TRBD1 or TRBD2 (5 bases each). This CDR3 is 15 amino acids long. Germline CDR1 reads MNHNY; CDR2 reads SVGAGI (reference sequence). V lost 4 bases, J lost 5 bases, and 17 bases lay in between. CDR3 nucleotide sequence: TGTGCCAGCAGTTCCGGGTTGGGGGTCCACGAGACCCAGTACTTC. As protein: CASSSGLGVHETQYF.

J is TRBJ2-7 and V is TRBV10-3, with 9 bases fitting TRBD2. J was trimmed by 5 bases and V by 6 bases; bases with no gene match: 8. The length of the CDR3 is 14 residues. Germline lookup yields CDR1 ENHRY and CDR2 SYGVKD. CDR3 nucleotide sequence: TGTGCCATCAGAGGGGGTAGCGGGAGAGACGAGCAGTACTTC. Residues: CAIRGGSGRDEQYF.

This chain joins TRBV5-4 and TRBJ2-7, with 7 bases lining up with TRBD1. The CDR3 spans 14 residues. Per germline, CDR1 SGHNT and CDR2 YYREEE (reference sequence). J was trimmed by 1 base and V by 4 bases; bases with no gene match: 5. Here the CDR3 DNA reads TGTGCCAGCAGCGCAGTGGACAGGTCCTACGAGCAGTACTTC. This gives the protein CASSAVDRSYEQYF.

Points on this clonotype: A read error may produce the germline difference seen at one junction end. The J gene is TRBJ2-7, the V gene TRBV10-3, with a possible D match to TRBD2 (5 bases). CDR3 length equals 13 residues. From germline, CDR1 is ENHRY and CDR2 SYGVKD. This CDR3 is CASSYLAEYEQYF. The DNA of the CDR3 is TGTGCCAGCAGTTACCTAGCAGAATACGAGCAGTACTTC.

The chain is built from TRBV12-3 or TRBV12-4 and TRBJ2-2, with TRBD2 matching 13 bases. The CDR3 contains 16 residues. V shed 4 bases, J shed 8 bases, and the junction held 7 bases outside the gene matches. The CDR3 nucleotides are TGTGCCAGCAGTTCCTTCCGGGGACTAGCGGGAGGGGAGCTGTTTTTT. Its protein product is CASSSFRGLAGGELFF.

V gene TRBV10-3 combines with J gene TRBJ2-5, with 7 positions matching TRBD2. The CDR3 is 16 amino acids. Germline V gene sequence: CDR1 ENHRY, CDR2 SYGVKD. V was pared by 3 bases and J by 4 bases, with 11 bases of the junction left unmatched. This CDR3 is CAISDLGGLPTETQYF. As DNA, the CDR3 is TGTGCCATCAGTGACCTCGGGGGGTTACCGACAGAGACCCAGTACTTC.

Remarks on this clonotype: The junction departs from germline at one end; a sequencing error may be responsible. The V and J genes are TRBV5-1 and TRBJ2-3; D is perhaps TRBD2 (5 bases). Germline V gene lookup returns CDR1 SGHRS and CDR2 YFSETQ. There are 14 residues in the CDR3. The CDR3 coding sequence is TGTGCCAGCAGCTTGGACTCGTTCACAGATACGCAGTATTTT. Protein product: CASSLDSFTDTQYF.

This clonotype appeared a few times. The V and J genes are TRBV29-1 and TRBJ2-5, with 10 bases identical to TRBD1. Germline CDR1 is SQVTM and CDR2 is ANQGSEA. This CDR3 comprises 12 residues. V was pared by 4 bases and J by 4 bases, with 0 bases of the junction left unmatched. The chain's CDR3 is CSVGDRGETQYF. The CDR3 DNA reads TGCAGCGTTGGGGACAGGGGAGAGACCCAGTACTTC.

This clonotype occurred a few times. V is TRBV7-2 and J is TRBJ2-7; D tentatively fits TRBD1 or TRBD2 (5 bases each). The CDR3 loop spans 15 amino acids. Germline loops: CDR1 SGHTA, CDR2 FQGNSA. The V gene lost 1 base and the J gene lost 7 bases, with 17 bases spanning the gap. CDR3 loop: CASSLVGRVREEQYF. The CDR3 DNA sequence: TGTGCCAGCAGCTTAGTCGGTAGGGTCAGGGAGGAGCAGTACTTC.

This clonotype was recorded many times. Here the CDR3 DNA reads TGTGCCAGCAGCCAGACAGGGCTCTGGACTGAAGCTTTCTTT. Residues: CASSQTGLWTEAFF. The rearrangement links TRBV12-3 or TRBV12-4 to TRBJ1-1, with 7 positions matching TRBD1. V shed 6 bases, J shed 5 bases, and the junction held 9 bases outside the gene matches. The CDR3 is made up of 14 amino acids.

The CDR3 loop is CASSHRDRGLNYGYTF. The CDR3 nucleotides are TGTGCCAGCAGCCACAGGGACCGGGGGCTTAACTATGGCTACACCTTC. The chain combines TRBV3-1 with TRBJ1-2; D perhaps matches TRBD1 (6 bases). This CDR3 contains 16 residues. The V end lost 3 bases, the J end lost 1 base, and 15 bases lay between the germline ends. Germline V lookup: CDR1 LGHDT, CDR2 YNNKEL (reference sequence). Complete variable domain (other parts from reference TRBV3-1 and TRBJ1-2): DTAVSQTPKYLVTQMGNDKSIKCEQNLGHDTMYWYKQDSKKFLKIMFSYNNKELIINETVPNRFSPKSPDKAHLNLHINSLELGDSAVYFCASSHRDRGLNYGYTFGSGTRLTVV.

This clonotype appeared many times. The V and J genes are TRBV12-3 or TRBV12-4 and TRBJ1-4, with 7 bases matching TRBD1. The V segment lost 6 bases and the J segment 6 bases; nucleotides outside the gene matches: 7. The CDR3 has 14 residues. The CDR3 spells CASRMTGFYEKLFF. CDR3 coding DNA: TGTGCCAGCAGGATGACAGGGTTTTATGAAAAACTGTTTTTT.

This clonotype turned up a few times. This chain's CDR3 is CASSQGLDKETQYF. The DNA of the CDR3 is TGTGCCAGCAGCCAGGGACTAGACAAAGAGACCCAGTACTTC. The chain is built from TRBV5-4 and TRBJ2-5; 8 nucleotides match TRBD2. V lost 4 bases to trimming and J lost 3 bases; unmatched junction nucleotides: 5. The CDR3 has 14 amino acids. Germline V lookup: CDR1 SGHNT, CDR2 YYREEE (reference sequence).

Details on this clonotype: This may stem from a read error, because a much larger clone lies one nucleotide away. The chain recombines TRBV5-8 with TRBJ1-1, with D maybe TRBD1 (5 bases). The CDR3 contains 14 residues. From germline, CDR1 is SGHTS and CDR2 YDEGEE. Trimming stripped 5 bases from V and 3 bases from J, with 14 bases between. CDR3 in DNA: TGTGCCAGCAGACCCCAGGGCAGGGACACTGAAGCTTTCTTT. Protein: CASRPQGRDTEAFF.

This clonotype was picked up many times. The chain is built from TRBV15 and TRBJ1-1; the D is unclear. Germline V CDR1 and CDR2: LNHNV, YYDKDF (reference sequence). V gave up 1 base and J gave up 7 bases, with 13 bases separating them. This CDR3 spans 14 amino acids. The CDR3, as DNA: TGTGCCACCAGCAGAGGCAAGGCGGCGGGTGAAGCTTTCTTT. Its translation is CATSRGKAAGEAFF.

This clonotype was seen only a few times. At one end, the junction sequence differs from germline, possibly due to a read error. The chain combines TRBV7-9 with TRBJ1-1, with 7 bases lining up with TRBD1. This CDR3 has 15 amino acids. In germline, CDR1 is SEHNR, CDR2 FQNEAQ (reference sequence). The CDR3 DNA reads as TGTGCCAGCAGCTTAGAGGGGGCTTCCTACACTGAAGCTTCCTTT. As protein: CASSLEGASYTEASF.

The chain uses TRBV6-5 and TRBJ2-2; D may correspond to TRBD1 or TRBD2 (5 bases each). Germline lookup yields CDR1 MNHEY and CDR2 SVGAGI. The CDR3 extends over 15 amino acids. The V and J ends lost 4 bases and 4 bases respectively, with 13 bases between them. The CDR3 DNA reads as TGTGCCAGCAGTTTCGGGACGATCGGCACCGGGGAGCTGTTTTTT. Encoded protein: CASSFGTIGTGELFF.

This clonotype came up a few times. The chain couples TRBV15 to TRBJ1-1; no clear D. V lost 5 bases and J lost 5, with 12 bases in between. The length of the CDR3 is 13 residues. Germline assignment: CDR1 LNHNV and CDR2 YYDKDF (reference sequence). DNA of the CDR3: TGTGCCACCAGCCGCGGACGGCCGACTGAAGCTTTCTTT. Its translation is CATSRGRPTEAFF.

This chain links TRBV7-2 with TRBJ1-1; no clear D gene. Germline assignment: CDR1 SGHTA and CDR2 FQGNSA. V dropped 6 bases and J dropped 8 bases, with 13 bases sitting between them. This CDR3 region has 12 residues. The CDR3 sequence is CASSYQLGEAFF. For the CDR3, the DNA is TGTGCCAGCAGTTATCAGCTGGGAGAAGCTTTCTTT.

At least ten counts were recorded for this clonotype. The chain employs TRBV6-5 and TRBJ1-1, with no clear D. The germline CDR1 and CDR2 sequences are MNHEY and SVGAGI. With 0 bases removed from V and 6 bases from J, the gap between germline ends came to 8 bases. The CDR3 runs 13 residues. Here the CDR3 reads CASSYSTPPEAFF. CDR3 sequence (DNA): TGTGCCAGCAGTTACTCGACTCCCCCTGAAGCTTTCTTT.

The genes are TRBV7-9 and TRBJ2-7; D tentatively reads TRBD1 or TRBD2 (5 bases each). Trimming cost V 6 bases and J 4 bases, with 25 bases left between them. Germline V gene lookup returns CDR1 SEHNR and CDR2 FQNEAQ (reference sequence). This CDR3 spans 17 amino acids. CDR3 sequence (DNA): TGTGCCAGCAGTTACTCAAGTCAGTCCGGGACCTATTACGAGCAGTACTTC. This translates into CASSYSSQSGTYYEQYF.

A remark on this clonotype: This sequence may be a read error, since a much larger clone differs from it by one base. This chain links TRBV12-3 or TRBV12-4 with TRBJ2-7; D might be TRBD2 (6 bases). Between the trimmed V and J ends, which lost 7 bases and 3 bases, there was a span of 7 bases. The CDR3 length is 11 residues. CDR3 DNA: TGTGCCAGCACGGGGGACTACGAGCAGTACTTC. Amino acids: CASTGDYEQYF.

Turning to this clonotype: This CDR3 is missing its conserved last phenylalanine or tryptophan, likely due to a read error. The chain employs TRBV20-1 and TRBJ1-5; 9 bases align to TRBD1. Germline V gene data show CDR1 as DFQATT and CDR2 as SNEGSKA (reference sequence). This CDR3 is built from 16 residues. The ends lost 1 base at V and 4 bases at J; junction bases unmatched: 8. In DNA, the CDR3 is TGCAGTGCTAGAGCTCCGGGGACAGGGAGAAATCAGCCCCAGCATTCT. Protein: CSARAPGTGRNQPQHS.

In its sample, this clonotype was seen a few times. The chain combines TRBV20-1 with TRBJ1-6, with TRBD1 matching over 7 bases. The length of the CDR3 is 17 residues. Unmatched junction bases numbered 12, after V lost 6 bases and J lost 1 base. Germline loops: CDR1 DFQATT, CDR2 SNEGSKA (reference sequence). The CDR3 nucleotides are TGCAGTGCCAGGACTGAGGGGGCGCATTCCTATAATTCACCCCTCCACTTT. Encoded protein: CSARTEGAHSYNSPLHF.

This clonotype showed up just a few times. The genes are TRBV28 and TRBJ1-2; D ambiguous. The CDR3 length is 12 residues. The V end lost 7 bases, the J end lost 3 bases, and 9 bases lay between the germline ends. The germline CDR1 and CDR2 sequences are MDHEN and SYDVKM. In DNA form, the CDR3 reads TGTGCCAGCAACACGGACGACTATGGCTACACCTTC. Its translation: CASNTDDYGYTF.

This clonotype was observed once. The chain employs TRBV2 and TRBJ1-5; D is undetermined. The V gene lost 4 bases and the J gene lost 3 bases, with 19 bases spanning the gap. CDR1 and CDR2 from the germline V gene are SNHLY and FYNNEI. This CDR3 has 17 amino acids. The CDR3 reads CASSARVETTINQPQHF. CDR3 DNA sequence: TGTGCCAGCAGTGCTAGAGTCGAGACCACCATCAATCAGCCCCAGCATTTT. Combining the CDR3 with reference TRBV2 and TRBJ1-5 gives the whole variable domain EPEVTQTPSHQVTQMGQEVILRCVPISNHLYFYWYRQILGQKVEFLVSFYNNEISEKSEIFDDQFSVERPDGSNFTLKIRSTKLEDSAMYFCASSARVETTINQPQHFGDGTRLSIL.

With respect to this clonotype: It may be a read error: a sequence one base away is much more abundant. This chain joins TRBV5-4 and TRBJ1-2; D call uncertain. The CDR3 has 14 residues. Germline lookup yields CDR1 SGHNT and CDR2 YYREEE (reference sequence). V dropped 4 bases and J dropped 2 bases, with 12 bases sitting between them. The DNA of the CDR3 is TGTGCCAGCAGCCAGGACGTGACGAACTATGGCTACACCTTC. The encoded protein is CASSQDVTNYGYTF.